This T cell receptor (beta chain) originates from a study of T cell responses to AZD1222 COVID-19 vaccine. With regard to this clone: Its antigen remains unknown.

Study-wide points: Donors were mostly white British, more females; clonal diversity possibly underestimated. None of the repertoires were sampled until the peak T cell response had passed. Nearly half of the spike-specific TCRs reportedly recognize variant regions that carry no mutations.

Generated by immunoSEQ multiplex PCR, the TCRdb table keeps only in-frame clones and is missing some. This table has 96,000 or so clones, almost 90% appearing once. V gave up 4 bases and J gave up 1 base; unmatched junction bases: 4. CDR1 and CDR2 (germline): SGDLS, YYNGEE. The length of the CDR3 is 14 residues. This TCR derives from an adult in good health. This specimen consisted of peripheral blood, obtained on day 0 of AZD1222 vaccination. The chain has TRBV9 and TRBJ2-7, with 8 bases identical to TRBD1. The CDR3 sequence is CASSSRTGSYEQYF. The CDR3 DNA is TGTGCCAGCAGCAGCCGGACAGGGTCCTACGAGCAGTACTTC. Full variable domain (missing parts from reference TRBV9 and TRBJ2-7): DSGVTQTPKHLITATGQRVTLRCSPRSGDLSVYWYQQSLDQGLQFLIQYYNGEERAKGNILERFSAQQFPDLHSELNLSSLELGDSALYFCASSSRTGSYEQYFGPGTRLTVT.